This is a list of T cell receptor beta chains from one sample in a study of blood T cell repertoires in COVID-19. Using immunoSEQ multiplex PCR, the repertoire was profiled, and TCRdb retains in-frame clones only, with some absent. The repertoire holds under 300,000 clones, with around 87% as singletons. The sample was peripheral blood. The source is a woman aged 70 to 79 with active or convalescent COVID-19. Both conserved end residues are part of each CDR3. The order of the fields is J gene, clone size, V gene, D gene, CDR3 DNA, CDR3 protein. A D gene is named only where the DNA matches it firmly. Rows may omit the clone size; those that give it use once, few, many or a size class.

>TRBJ1-2|NA|TRBV14|NA
TGTGCCAGCAGCCAAGAGCGTAACTATGGCTACACCTTC
CASSQERNYGYTF
>TRBJ1-2|NA|TRBV25-1|TRBD1
TGTGCCAGCAGTGAGACAGGGCACAGAATGGGTGGCTACACCTTC
CASSETGHRMGGYTF
>TRBJ1-3|once|TRBV5-1|NA
TGCGCCAGCAGCCCTGACAGGCACATAGAGAACACCATATATTTT
CASSPDRHIENTIYF
>TRBJ1-4|NA|TRBV15|TRBD1
TGTGCCACCAGCAGAGAGGACAGGGTGGGCGAAAAACTGTTTTTT
CATSREDRVGEKLFF
>TRBJ2-5|NA|TRBV6-1|NA
TGTGCCAGCAGTGAAGGCAGGGTGAAGGAGACCCAGTACTTC
CASSEGRVKETQYF
>TRBJ1-1|NA|TRBV6-2/TRBV6-3|TRBD1
TGTGCCAGCAGTTACGCAGGGGGTAAAGCTTTCTTT
CASSYAGGKAFF
>TRBJ2-5|NA|TRBV29-1|NA
TGCAGCGTTGAAGAATCCAGGACAGCTTGGACCCAGTACTTC
CSVEESRTAWTQYF
>TRBJ2-7|NA|TRBV4-1|TRBD1
TGCGCCAGCACCCGGGACAGGGGTTTCGAGCAGTACTTC
CASTRDRGFEQYF
>TRBJ1-2|NA|TRBV13|NA
TGTGCCAGCAGCCTAAAAGGAACAGGGTACGCCTTC
CASSLKGTGYAF
>TRBJ2-2|NA|TRBV5-4|NA
TGTGCCAGCAGCTTGGCGAGGAACACCGGGGAGCTGTTTTTT
CASSLARNTGELFF
>TRBJ2-1|NA|TRBV19|TRBD1
TGTGCCAGTAGCAACAGGGGGAGGAATGAGCAGTTCTTC
CASSNRGRNEQFF
>TRBJ2-7|NA|TRBV11-2|TRBD2
TGTGCCAGCAGCGCCGGGACTAGTCGTCAGTCCGAGCAGTACTTC
CASSAGTSRQSEQYF
>TRBJ1-1|NA|TRBV3-1/TRBV3-2|NA
TGTGCCAGCAGCCAAGTGGAGCAGAACACTGAAGCTTTCTTT
CASSQVEQNTEAFF
>TRBJ1-5|NA|TRBV6-6|NA
TGTGCCAGCAGCCAAAGGATAGTAGCTGATCAGCCCCAGCATTTT
CASSQRIVADQPQHF
>TRBJ2-3|NA|TRBV28|NA
TGTGCCAGCAGGGGTCGGGGGGCTCGGGCAGATACGCAGTATTTT
CASRGRGARADTQYF
>TRBJ2-5|NA|TRBV6-6|TRBD2
TGTGCCAGCAGTTGGGGGGGGGAGAGGGAGACCCAGTACTTC
CASSWGGERETQYF
>TRBJ2-1|NA|TRBV6-6|TRBD2
TGTGCCAGCCAGCCCTGGGGGGGGGTAAACAATGAGCAGTTCTTC
CASQPWGGVNNEQFF
>TRBJ1-1|NA|TRBV6-4|NA
TGTGCCAGCAGTTACGCCGGTGAAGCTTTCTTT
CASSYAGEAFF
>TRBJ2-5|NA|TRBV18|TRBD1
TGTGCCAGCTCACCGCTGGACAGGGTCCCCGAGACCCAGTACTTC
CASSPLDRVPETQYF
>TRBJ1-4|NA|TRBV19|NA
TGTGCCGGTAGCCTATCCGAAGAAAAACTGTTTTTT
CAGSLSEEKLFF
>TRBJ1-2|NA|TRBV9|NA
TGTGCCAGCAGCGTAGAGGCAGGGGCAAGGTATGGCTACACCTTC
CASSVEAGARYGYTF
>TRBJ2-2|NA|TRBV3-1/TRBV3-2|NA
TGTGCCAGCAGCCAAGATAGTTTCCGTTCGAACACCGGGGAGCTGTTTTTT
CASSQDSFRSNTGELFF
>TRBJ1-4|NA|TRBV19|NA
TGTGCCAGTAGTATTTGGGAGGAAGGTGAAAAACTGTTTTTT
CASSIWEEGEKLFF
>TRBJ2-3|NA|TRBV4-3|TRBD1
TGCGCCAGCAGCCAAGATCACTTCTCGGGACAGGCCGGCACAGATACGCAGTATTTT
CASSQDHFSGQAGTDTQYF
>TRBJ1-2|NA|TRBV4-3|NA
TGCGCCAGCAGCCCTTCGGTTCCTACCATGGTCGGCTACACCTTC
CASSPSVPTMVGYTF
>TRBJ1-1|NA|TRBV12-3/TRBV12-4|TRBD1
TGTGCCAGCGGGGACAGGGGGAACACTGAAGCTTTCTTT
CASGDRGNTEAFF
>TRBJ1-1|NA|TRBV5-1|TRBD1
TGCGCCAGCAACAACAGGGGGACTTTGGAAGCTTTCTTT
CASNNRGTLEAFF
>TRBJ2-1|NA|TRBV5-1|NA
TGCGCCAGCAGCTTGACGAGGGAGCAGTTCTTC
CASSLTREQFF
>TRBJ1-3|NA|TRBV19|NA
TGTGCCACCGAAACAGGACGGGTCTCTGGAAACACCATATATTTT
CATETGRVSGNTIYF
>TRBJ2-5|NA|TRBV12-3/TRBV12-4|TRBD1
TGTGCCAGCAGTTTACGGACAGGCGAGACCCAGTACTTC
CASSLRTGETQYF
>TRBJ1-1|NA|TRBV18|NA
TGTGCCAGCTCACCCCCGGGGGGATACACTGAAGCTTTCTTT
CASSPPGGYTEAFF
>TRBJ1-1|NA|TRBV9|NA
TGTGCCAGCAGCGTTAGCGGGGACCCAGGGGTCGGCACTGAAGCTTTCTTT
CASSVSGDPGVGTEAFF
>TRBJ2-2|NA|TRBV4-2|NA
TGTGCCAGCAGCCACCCGCCGGGCACCGGGGAGCTGTTTTTT
CASSHPPGTGELFF
>TRBJ1-6|NA|TRBV3-1/TRBV3-2|NA
TGTGCCAGCAGCCCTGGCGTTGACAGCAATTCACCCCTCCACTTT
CASSPGVDSNSPLHF
>TRBJ1-2|once|TRBV5-1|TRBD1
TGCGCCAGCAGGGGGGACAGCCATGGCTACACCTTC
CASRGDSHGYTF
>TRBJ2-7|NA|TRBV27|TRBD1
TGTGCCAGCAGTAGACAGGGGGCCTACGAGCAGTACTTC
CASSRQGAYEQYF
>TRBJ1-3|NA|TRBV4-1|NA
TGCGCCAGCAGCCTAGGGGCAGGGGTTGGAAACACCATATATTTT
CASSLGAGVGNTIYF
>TRBJ1-1|NA|TRBV7-2|NA
TGTGCCAGCAGCTTAGTGTCACGGCAGGCCGGAAACACTGAAGCTTTCTTT
CASSLVSRQAGNTEAFF
>TRBJ1-2|NA|TRBV25-1|NA
TGTGCCAGCAGTAGACAGGCCTACTATGGCTACACCTTC
CASSRQAYYGYTF
>TRBJ1-1|NA|TRBV7-9|TRBD1
TGTGCCAGCAGCTCGACAGGGGGCAGGGCTGAAGCTTTCTTT
CASSSTGGRAEAFF
>TRBJ1-6|NA|TRBV6-6|NA
TGTGCCAGCGGTAGGACAGAGAATTCACCCCTCCACTTT
CASGRTENSPLHF
>TRBJ1-2|NA|TRBV6-6|NA
TGTGCCAGCAGTCTCCGACGAGGCTATGGCTACACCTTC
CASSLRRGYGYTF
>TRBJ1-1|few|TRBV7-6|NA
TGTGCCAGCAGCTTAGTCCCCCAGGGCCACACTGAAGCTTTCTTT
CASSLVPQGHTEAFF
>TRBJ2-2|few|TRBV19|NA
TGTGCCACTACCACCTCCCCGGGCACCGGGGAGCTGTTTTTT
CATTTSPGTGELFF
>TRBJ1-3|NA|TRBV24-1|NA
TGTGCCACCAGTGACTACAGTGGAAACACCATATATTTT
CATSDYSGNTIYF
>TRBJ1-5|NA|TRBV7-8|NA
TGTGCCAGCAGCTTAAGCCGGGGAGACCAGCCCCAGCATTTT
CASSLSRGDQPQHF
>TRBJ2-5|NA|TRBV7-9|TRBD2
TGTGCCAGCACCCCCAATAGCGGGGGGGCAGAGACCCAGTACTTC
CASTPNSGGAETQYF
>TRBJ1-1|NA|TRBV5-4|NA
TGTGCCAGCAGCTTCCCTCGAGAGACTGAAGCTTTCTTT
CASSFPRETEAFF
>TRBJ2-7|NA|TRBV7-6|TRBD2
TGTGCCAGCAGCTTAATGACAGCAGGGTCAAGCGGGGGCTCATACGAGCAGTACTTC
CASSLMTAGSSGGSYEQYF
>TRBJ1-2|NA|TRBV19|NA
TGTGCGATAGGGGGGGACACCTTC
CAIGGDTF
>TRBJ2-3|once|TRBV6-5|TRBD1
TGTGCCAGCAGTTTGGGACAGTCGGATACGCAGTATTTT
CASSLGQSDTQYF
>TRBJ1-2|NA|TRBV29-1|NA
TGCAGCGGGGCGGAGGGTATGGGCTACACCTTC
CSGAEGMGYTF